These 10 T cell receptor beta chains originate from one sample sequenced in a study of beta chain features in type 1 diabetes. Notes on the study in general: In all four CD4+ subsets, TCRB CDR3 length was significantly, moderately reduced in type 1 diabetes.

Reverse transcription of all isolated RNA meant that expressed TCRB transcripts were sequenced. The assay was immunoSEQ multiplex PCR, and TCRdb's table has in-frame clones only and misses some. The profile shows a few hundred thousand clones, more than 13% of them singletons. Which antigens these TCRs recognize remains unknown. Sequencing was carried out using naive CD4+ T cells from blood. These receptors were collected from a man aged 30 to 45 with type 1 diabetes.

There are a few counts of this clone. V gene TRBV7-9 combines with J gene TRBJ2-1; TRBD2 agrees at 14 bases. The CDR3 is made up of 16 amino acids. CDR1 is SEHNR and CDR2 is FQNEAQ in the germline V gene (reference sequence). J was trimmed by 9 bases and V by 4 bases; bases with no gene match: 8. CDR3 nucleotide sequence: TGTGCCAGCAGCTCCCTCGGGACTAGCGGGAGTACTGAGCAGTTCTTC. Its translation is CASSSLGTSGSTEQFF. Supplemented by reference TRBV7-9 and TRBJ2-1, the full variable domain reads DTGVSQNPRHKITKRGQNVTFRCDPISEHNRLYWYRQTLGQGPEFLTYFQNEAQLEKSRLLSDRFSAERPKGSFSTLEIQRTEQGDSAMYLCASSSLGTSGSTEQFFGPGTRLTVL.

This clone was observed a few times. The rearrangement links TRBV5-1 to TRBJ2-1; 9 bases are shared with TRBD1. The trim removed 2 bases at V and 7 bases at J, leaving 7 bases unmatched. Germline CDR1 reads SGHRS; CDR2 reads YFSETQ. The CDR3 extends over 15 amino acids. The CDR3: CASSLQGATLNEQFF. CDR3 nucleotides: TGCGCCAGCAGCTTACAGGGGGCAACTTTAAATGAGCAGTTCTTC. The variable domain in full, completed from reference TRBV5-1 and TRBJ2-1, reads KAGVTQTPRYLIKTRGQQVTLSCSPISGHRSVSWYQQTPGQGLQFLFEYFSETQRNKGNFPGRFSGRQFSNSRSEMNVSTLELGDSALYLCASSLQGATLNEQFFGPGTRLTVL.

In its sample, this clone was seen a few times. The chain uses TRBV18 and TRBJ2-5; D gene ambiguous. Trimming removed 3 bases from V and 0 bases from J, with 8 bases in between. The germline CDR1 and CDR2 sequences are KGHSH and LQKENI. CDR3 length: 14 amino acids. CDR3 sequence: CASSPNAYQETQYF. The CDR3 DNA follows: TGTGCCAGCTCACCGAACGCGTACCAAGAGACCCAGTACTTC.

Only a few counts were recorded for this clone. V gene TRBV7-9 combines with J gene TRBJ2-7; weak D call: TRBD1 (5 bases). The germline V gene has CDR1 SEHNR and CDR2 FQNEAQ (reference sequence). This CDR3 spans 14 amino acids. V was cut by 5 bases and J by 3 bases, with 14 bases left in between. CDR3 sequence (DNA): TGTGCCAGCAGCCAGGGATCCCTAATCTACGAGCAGTACTTC. It translates to CASSQGSLIYEQYF.

This clone has just a few counts. The chain couples TRBV28 to TRBJ2-7, with 8 nucleotides matching TRBD1. Germline loops: CDR1 MDHEN, CDR2 SYDVKM. The CDR3 loop spans 14 amino acids. V trimming: 6 bases; J trimming: 6 bases; junction bases outside the gene matches: 10. The CDR3 DNA reads TGTGCCAGCAGCCTTCATCCACAGGGGGTCGAGCAGTACTTC. It encodes CASSLHPQGVEQYF.

The chain uses TRBV9 and TRBJ2-7; 8 bases map to TRBD2. The germline CDR1 and CDR2 sequences are SGDLS and YYNGEE. V lost 4 bases, J lost 7 bases, and 16 bases stayed unmatched. This CDR3 spans 16 amino acids. CDR3 DNA sequence: TGTGCCAGCAGCCTTCAAGCGGGGGCCCAAAGATGGGAGCAGTACTTC. It codes for CASSLQAGAQRWEQYF.

The rearrangement links TRBV18 to TRBJ1-2, with 7 bases identical to TRBD1. Trimming took 5 bases from V and 4 from J; bases not matched to a gene: 7. The germline CDR1 and CDR2 sequences are KGHSH and LQKENI. The CDR3 sequence is 14 residues long. CDR3 sequence (DNA): TGTGCCAGCTCAAGTAGCCGGGACAGCTATGGCTACACCTTC. Its translation is CASSSSRDSYGYTF.

The V call is TRBV7-2, the J call TRBJ2-3; the match to TRBD1 covers 8 bases. Germline lookup yields CDR1 SGHTA and CDR2 FQGNSA. The V gene end was trimmed by 4 bases and the J gene end by 0 bases; junction bases not matched to a gene: 6. The CDR3 loop spans 16 amino acids. CDR3: CASSYRTGTSTDTQYF. CDR3 nucleotide sequence: TGTGCCAGCAGCTACCGGACAGGGACTAGCACAGATACGCAGTATTTT.

This clone was picked up a small number of times. The genes are TRBV28 and TRBJ1-4; TRBD1 aligns across 8 bases. CDR3 length: 14 amino acids. The V gene end was trimmed by 5 bases and the J gene end by 7 bases; junction bases not matched to a gene: 6. Germline V gene data show CDR1 as MDHEN and CDR2 as SYDVKM. The CDR3 loop is CASSRGQGREKLFF. The CDR3, as DNA: TGTGCCAGCAGTCGAGGACAGGGACGTGAAAAACTGTTTTTT.

The gene calls are TRBV5-1 and TRBJ1-1; unclear D gene. The CDR3 has 13 residues. From germline, CDR1 is SGHRS and CDR2 YFSETQ. Trimming left V 2 bases short and J 1 base short, with 6 bases between. The CDR3 here is CASSLSENTEAFF. Written as DNA, the CDR3 is TGCGCCAGCAGCTTATCAGAGAACACTGAAGCTTTCTTT. Using reference TRBV5-1 and TRBJ1-1 for the parts outside the CDR3, the full variable domain is KAGVTQTPRYLIKTRGQQVTLSCSPISGHRSVSWYQQTPGQGLQFLFEYFSETQRNKGNFPGRFSGRQFSNSRSEMNVSTLELGDSALYLCASSLSENTEAFFGQGTRLTVV.